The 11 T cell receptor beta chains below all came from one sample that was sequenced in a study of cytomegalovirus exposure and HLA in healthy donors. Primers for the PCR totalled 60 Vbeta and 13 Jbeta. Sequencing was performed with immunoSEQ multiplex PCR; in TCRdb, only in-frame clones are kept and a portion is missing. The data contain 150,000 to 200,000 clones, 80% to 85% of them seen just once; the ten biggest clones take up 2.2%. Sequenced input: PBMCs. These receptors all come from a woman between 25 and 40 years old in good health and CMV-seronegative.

The CDR3 nucleotides are TGTGCCTGGAAAGACAGGGCCGAAAGCTCCTACAATGAGCAGTTCTTC. It yields the protein CAWKDRAESSYNEQFF. The rearrangement uses TRBV30 and TRBJ2-1; 7 bases align to TRBD1. This CDR3 has 16 residues. Per germline, CDR1 GTSNPN and CDR2 SVGIG (reference sequence). V trimming: 4 bases; J trimming: 0 bases; junction bases outside the gene matches: 9.

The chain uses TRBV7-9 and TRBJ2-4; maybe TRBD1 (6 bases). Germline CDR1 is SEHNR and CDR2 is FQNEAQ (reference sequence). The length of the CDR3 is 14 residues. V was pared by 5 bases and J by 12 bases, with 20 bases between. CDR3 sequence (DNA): TGTGCCAGCAGCCAGAACTCAGGGGCAGGCAGTCAGTACTTC. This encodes CASSQNSGAGSQYF.

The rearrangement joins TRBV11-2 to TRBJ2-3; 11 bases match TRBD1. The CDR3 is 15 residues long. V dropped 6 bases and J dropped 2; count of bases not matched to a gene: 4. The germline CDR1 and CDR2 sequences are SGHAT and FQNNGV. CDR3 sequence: CASSSDRGLTDTQYF. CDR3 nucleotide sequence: TGTGCCAGCAGTTCGGACAGGGGGCTCACAGATACGCAGTATTTT.

CDR3 DNA sequence: TGTGCCAGCAGCTTTAGGGGGAATCAGCCCCAGCATTTT. Translating it yields CASSFRGNQPQHF. The rearrangement uses TRBV7-2 and TRBJ1-5; D possibly corresponds to TRBD1 (6 bases). V was shortened by 3 bases and J by 4 bases, with 7 bases between the two germline ends. Germline V gene lookup returns CDR1 SGHTA and CDR2 FQGNSA. This CDR3 is built from 13 residues. Together with reference TRBV7-2 and TRBJ1-5, the CDR3 gives the full variable domain: GAGVSQSPSNKVTEKGKDVELRCDPISGHTALYWYRQSLGQGLEFLIYFQGNSAPDKSGLPSDRFSAERTGGSVSTLTIQRTQQEDSAVYLCASSFRGNQPQHFGDGTRLSIL.

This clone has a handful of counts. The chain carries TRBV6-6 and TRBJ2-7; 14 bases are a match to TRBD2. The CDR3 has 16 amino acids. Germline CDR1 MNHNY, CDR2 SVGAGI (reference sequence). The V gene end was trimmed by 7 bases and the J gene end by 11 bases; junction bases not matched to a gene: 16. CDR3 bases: TGTGCCAGCACTCCCGGGACGGGACTAGCGGGAGAGTCGGAGTACTTC. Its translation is CASTPGTGLAGESEYF.

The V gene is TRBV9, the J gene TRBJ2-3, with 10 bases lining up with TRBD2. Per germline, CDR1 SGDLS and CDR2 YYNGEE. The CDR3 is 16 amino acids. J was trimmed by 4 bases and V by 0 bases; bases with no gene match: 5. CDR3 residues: CASSVVLAGAADTQYF. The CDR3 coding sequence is TGTGCCAGCAGCGTAGTGCTAGCGGGAGCGGCAGATACGCAGTATTTT.

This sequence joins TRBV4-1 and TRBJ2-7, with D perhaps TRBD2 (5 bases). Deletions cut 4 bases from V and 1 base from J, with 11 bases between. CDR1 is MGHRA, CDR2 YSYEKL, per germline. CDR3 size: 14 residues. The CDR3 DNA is TGCGCCAGCAGCCGCGGACTGGGTTCCTACGAGCAGTACTTC. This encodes CASSRGLGSYEQYF.

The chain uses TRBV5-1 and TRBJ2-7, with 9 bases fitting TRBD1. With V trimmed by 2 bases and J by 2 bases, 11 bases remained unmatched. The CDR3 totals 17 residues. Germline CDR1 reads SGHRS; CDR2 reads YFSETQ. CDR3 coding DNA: TGCGCCAGCAGCTTTGAAGGACAGGGGAAAATCACCTACGAGCAGTACTTC. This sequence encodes CASSFEGQGKITYEQYF.

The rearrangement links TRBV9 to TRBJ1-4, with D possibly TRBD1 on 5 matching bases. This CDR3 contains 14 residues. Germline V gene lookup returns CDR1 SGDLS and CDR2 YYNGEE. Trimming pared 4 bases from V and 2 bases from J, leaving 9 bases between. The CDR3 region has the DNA TGTGCCAGCAGCCTACAGGAGACTAATGAAAAACTGTTTTTT. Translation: CASSLQETNEKLFF.

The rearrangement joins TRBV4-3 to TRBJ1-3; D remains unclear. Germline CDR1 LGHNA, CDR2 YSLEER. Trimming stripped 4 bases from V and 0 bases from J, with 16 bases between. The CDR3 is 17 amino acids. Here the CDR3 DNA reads TGCGCCAGCAGCCCGTCGACTCGGAGCCACTCTGGAAACACCATATATTTT. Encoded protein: CASSPSTRSHSGNTIYF.

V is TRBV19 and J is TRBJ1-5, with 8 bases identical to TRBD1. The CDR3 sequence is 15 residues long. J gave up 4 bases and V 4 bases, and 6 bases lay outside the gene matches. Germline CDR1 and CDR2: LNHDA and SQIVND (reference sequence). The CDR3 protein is CASSTRGPGNQPQHF. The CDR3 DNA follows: TGTGCCAGTAGTACCAGGGGGCCGGGGAATCAGCCCCAGCATTTT.